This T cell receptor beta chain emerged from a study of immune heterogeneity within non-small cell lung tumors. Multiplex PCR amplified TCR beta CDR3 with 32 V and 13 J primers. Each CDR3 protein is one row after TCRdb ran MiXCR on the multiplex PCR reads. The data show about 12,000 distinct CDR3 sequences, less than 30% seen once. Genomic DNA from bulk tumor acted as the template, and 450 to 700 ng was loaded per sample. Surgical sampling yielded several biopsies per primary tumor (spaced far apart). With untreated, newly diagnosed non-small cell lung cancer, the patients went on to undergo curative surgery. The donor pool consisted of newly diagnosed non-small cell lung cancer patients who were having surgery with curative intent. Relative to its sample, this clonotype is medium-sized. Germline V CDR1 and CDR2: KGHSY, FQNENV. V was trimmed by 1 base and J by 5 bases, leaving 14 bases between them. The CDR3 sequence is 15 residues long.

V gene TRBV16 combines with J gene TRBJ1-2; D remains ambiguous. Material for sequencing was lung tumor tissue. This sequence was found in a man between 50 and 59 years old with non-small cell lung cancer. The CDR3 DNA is TGTGCCAGCAGCCAATTCCGCAAGGGAACTTATGGCTACACCTTC. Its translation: CASSQFRKGTYGYTF. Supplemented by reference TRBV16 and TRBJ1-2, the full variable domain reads GEEVAQTPKHLVRGEGQKAKLYCAPIKGHSYVFWYQQVLKNEFKFLISFQNENVFDETGMPKERFSAKCLPNSPCSLEIQATKLEDSAVYFCASSQFRKGTYGYTFGSGTRLTVV.